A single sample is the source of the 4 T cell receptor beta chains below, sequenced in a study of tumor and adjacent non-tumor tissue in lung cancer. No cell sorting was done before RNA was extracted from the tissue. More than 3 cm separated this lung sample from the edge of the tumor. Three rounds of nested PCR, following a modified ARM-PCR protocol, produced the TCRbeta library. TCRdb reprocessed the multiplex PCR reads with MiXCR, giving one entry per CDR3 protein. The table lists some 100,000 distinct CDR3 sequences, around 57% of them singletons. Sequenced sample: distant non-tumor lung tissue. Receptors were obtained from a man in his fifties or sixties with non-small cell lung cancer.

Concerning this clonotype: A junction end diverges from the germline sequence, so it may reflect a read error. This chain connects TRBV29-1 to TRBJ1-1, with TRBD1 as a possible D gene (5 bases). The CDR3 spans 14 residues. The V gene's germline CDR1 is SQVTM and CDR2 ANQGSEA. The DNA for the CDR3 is TGCAGCGTTTCAGATAGGGGTAGAAACACTGAAGCTATCTTT. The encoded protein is CSVSDRGRNTEAIF.

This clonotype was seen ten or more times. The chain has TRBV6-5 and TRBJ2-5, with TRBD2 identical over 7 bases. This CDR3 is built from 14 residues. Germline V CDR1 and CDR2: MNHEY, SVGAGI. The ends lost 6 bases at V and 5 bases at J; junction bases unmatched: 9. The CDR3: CASRGTWGGETQYF. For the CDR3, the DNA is TGTGCCAGCAGGGGCACTTGGGGGGGGGAGACCCAGTACTTC.

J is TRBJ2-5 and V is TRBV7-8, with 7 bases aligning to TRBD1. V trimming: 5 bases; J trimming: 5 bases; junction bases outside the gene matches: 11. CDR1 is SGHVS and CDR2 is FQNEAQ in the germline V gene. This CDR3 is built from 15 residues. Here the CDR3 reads CASSPRQGSGETQYF. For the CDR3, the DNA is TGTGCCAGCAGCCCCCGACAGGGCTCCGGGGAGACCCAGTACTTC.

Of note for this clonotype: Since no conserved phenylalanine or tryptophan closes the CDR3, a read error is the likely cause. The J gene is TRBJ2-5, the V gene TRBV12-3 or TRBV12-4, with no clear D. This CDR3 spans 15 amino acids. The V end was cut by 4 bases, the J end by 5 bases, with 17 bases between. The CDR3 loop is CASSSMDGTPETQYI. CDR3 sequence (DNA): TGTGCCAGCAGTTCCATGGACGGAACCCCCGAGACCCAGTACATC.